This TCR beta chain was obtained from a study of CD8 T cells in ankylosing spondylitis. Study-wide points: Fewer than ten highly homologous variants made up a TCR beta motif that seemed to typify ankylosing spondylitis blood. Relatively scarce in peripheral blood, disease-linked clones were CD8+. Reportedly, disease-linked clones are significantly enriched in ankylosing spondylitis patients' matched synovial fluid. In reactive arthritis synovial fluid and blood, some motif variants had been reported before.

This clonotype came up many times. Its antigen is unknown. With 0 bases removed from V and 2 bases from J, the gap between germline ends came to 8 bases. The germline V gene encodes CDR1 ENHRY and CDR2 SYGVKD. The CDR3 is 14 residues long. With molecular barcodes, quantitative 5'-RACE was used to make the TCR beta libraries. MiXCR, run by TCRdb on the 5' RACE reads, gives a single entry per CDR3 protein. The table lists 700,000 to 1,000,000 distinct CDR3 sequences, approximately 10% of them singletons, with roughly 0.51% in the top ten. Material: blood, either unsorted or a sorted T cell fraction (not recorded which). The genes are TRBV10-3 and TRBJ2-7, with D unclear. The sequence derives from a male donor with ankylosing spondylitis. The CDR3 is CAISESDSTYEQYF. DNA of the CDR3: TGTGCCATCAGTGAGTCTGACTCAACCTACGAGCAGTACTTC.